These T cell receptor beta chains were read from a single sample in a study of shared clonotypes between healthy human individuals. Profiled with immunoSEQ multiplex PCR; TCRdb holds only in-frame clones, not every one. The sample carries around 640,000 clones, roughly 96% recorded once. Source material: naive CD8+ T cells sorted from blood. These receptors originate from a woman aged 30 to 39 in good health. Both conserved end residues are part of each CDR3.

V gene: TRBV19
J gene: TRBJ1-1
CDR3 protein: CASNPDTLGTEAFF

V gene: TRBV29-1
J gene: TRBJ2-2
CDR3 protein: CSVRQGLAGELFF

V gene: TRBV2
J gene: TRBJ1-1
CDR3 protein: CASSGQWNTEAFF

V gene: TRBV6-4
J gene: TRBJ2-1
CDR3 protein: CASSDDSGAYNEQFF

V gene: TRBV7-9
J gene: NA
CDR3 protein: CASSYSSYEQYF

V gene: TRBV5-4
J gene: TRBJ2-1
CDR3 protein: CASSWGEHNEQFF

V gene: TRBV28
J gene: TRBJ1-5
CDR3 protein: CASSFTGTQPQHF

V gene: TRBV4-1
J gene: TRBJ2-7
CDR3 protein: CASSHPPALGSYEQYF

V gene: TRBV28
J gene: TRBJ2-3
CDR3 protein: CASSWTSGRPDTQYF

V gene: TRBV5-6
J gene: TRBJ1-1
CDR3 protein: CASSTGDTEAFF

V gene: TRBV7-9
J gene: TRBJ1-5
CDR3 protein: CASSLEGPEGLPQHF

V gene: TRBV5-1
J gene: TRBJ1-2
CDR3 protein: CASSLDGTPYGYTF

V gene: TRBV6-1
J gene: TRBJ2-1
CDR3 protein: CASSDFYEGANEQFF

V gene: TRBV5-1
J gene: TRBJ2-3
CDR3 protein: CASSPGRGSTDTQYF

V gene: TRBV2
J gene: TRBJ1-3
CDR3 protein: CASLGGSGNTIYF

V gene: TRBV27
J gene: TRBJ2-3
CDR3 protein: CASSFVGISTDTQYF

V gene: TRBV19
J gene: TRBJ2-1
CDR3 protein: CASSIVGLPGGSHNEQFF

V gene: TRBV7-6
J gene: TRBJ2-7
CDR3 protein: CASSSTDREAYEQYF

V gene: TRBV7-9
J gene: TRBJ2-6
CDR3 protein: CASSLWAEISGANVLTF

V gene: TRBV27
J gene: TRBJ2-1
CDR3 protein: CASSYGSTINEQFF

V gene: TRBV15
J gene: TRBJ2-7
CDR3 protein: CATSRGRGGDAYEQYF

V gene: TRBV10-3
J gene: TRBJ2-7
CDR3 protein: CAISESSREQYF

V gene: TRBV11-2
J gene: TRBJ2-5
CDR3 protein: CASSFGQGLATYRAGTQYF

V gene: TRBV28
J gene: TRBJ2-1
CDR3 protein: CASSFPGGEQFF

V gene: TRBV11-2
J gene: TRBJ2-7
CDR3 protein: CASSLAGDSDHEQYF

V gene: TRBV29-1
J gene: TRBJ2-1
CDR3 protein: CSVETSGTYNEQFF

V gene: TRBV11-2
J gene: TRBJ2-3
CDR3 protein: CASSLVATSGTDTQYF

V gene: TRBV10-3
J gene: TRBJ1-5
CDR3 protein: CAISDPGGQPQHF

V gene: TRBV28
J gene: TRBJ1-2
CDR3 protein: CASRPGQGAYGYTF

V gene: TRBV9
J gene: TRBJ2-3
CDR3 protein: CASSVAGFRELADTQYF

V gene: TRBV4-2
J gene: TRBJ1-5
CDR3 protein: CASSQDGAGTVDQPQHF

V gene: TRBV4-2
J gene: TRBJ2-7
CDR3 protein: CASSQELAGATYEQYF

V gene: TRBV28
J gene: TRBJ2-7
CDR3 protein: CASSSQVPSYEQYF

V gene: TRBV7-8
J gene: TRBJ2-7
CDR3 protein: CASSPPSDLGYEQYF

V gene: TRBV13
J gene: TRBJ2-1
CDR3 protein: CASSDRQGRNEQFF

V gene: TRBV27
J gene: TRBJ2-7
CDR3 protein: CASSRIAGGYEQYF

V gene: TRBV7-7
J gene: TRBJ2-5
CDR3 protein: CATGALAGKETQYF

V gene: TRBV20-1
J gene: TRBJ2-7
CDR3 protein: CSALDFGEQYF

V gene: TRBV14
J gene: TRBJ2-1
CDR3 protein: CASSQWASGIDEQFF

V gene: TRBV7-2
J gene: TRBJ2-3
CDR3 protein: CASSLTFGTGGTDTQYF

V gene: TRBV19
J gene: TRBJ2-3
CDR3 protein: CASRRDLTDTQYF

V gene: TRBV2
J gene: TRBJ2-1
CDR3 protein: CASGEYNEQFF

V gene: TRBV13
J gene: TRBJ2-1
CDR3 protein: CASNLESSYNEQFF

V gene: TRBV11-2
J gene: TRBJ1-1
CDR3 protein: CASSLVGPGGRTEAFF

V gene: TRBV7-9
J gene: TRBJ2-6
CDR3 protein: CASSPFPDHSGANVLTF

V gene: TRBV28
J gene: TRBJ2-4
CDR3 protein: CASDSGRAGDIQYF

V gene: TRBV7-9
J gene: TRBJ2-1
CDR3 protein: CASSPGVAGVLYNEQFF

V gene: TRBV28
J gene: TRBJ2-1
CDR3 protein: CASSRTESYNEQFF

V gene: TRBV7-8
J gene: TRBJ1-5
CDR3 protein: CASSVRQGPLWPQHF

V gene: TRBV9
J gene: TRBJ2-7
CDR3 protein: CASSVGGVGTLEDFTYEQYF

V gene: TRBV6-5
J gene: TRBJ2-6
CDR3 protein: CASTDLSGANVLTF

V gene: TRBV19
J gene: TRBJ2-7
CDR3 protein: CASSRDSYEQYF

V gene: TRBV13
J gene: TRBJ1-1
CDR3 protein: CASSFGTGFRGAFF

V gene: TRBV4-1
J gene: TRBJ2-3
CDR3 protein: CASGQQGYTDTQYF

V gene: TRBV6-6
J gene: TRBJ1-1
CDR3 protein: CASRPHGGANTEAFF

V gene: TRBV27
J gene: TRBJ2-7
CDR3 protein: CASRLAGAYEQYF

V gene: TRBV5-4
J gene: TRBJ1-1
CDR3 protein: CASSPVESTEAFF

V gene: TRBV5-4
J gene: TRBJ1-4
CDR3 protein: CASRRRGSEGKLFF

V gene: TRBV7-9
J gene: TRBJ1-1
CDR3 protein: CASSSGSFAEAFF